This T cell receptor (beta chain) was captured in a study of tumor and adjacent non-tumor tissue in lung cancer. Overall study: On average, productive TCRbeta reads reached 4 million to 4.5 million per sample.

Trimming pared 5 bases from V and 4 bases from J, leaving 3 bases between. The CDR3 loop spans 11 amino acids. TCRbeta libraries were built with three rounds of nested PCR, modified from ARM-PCR. TCRdb passed the multiplex PCR reads through MiXCR, listing each CDR3 protein once. In the table there are roughly 93,000 distinct CDR3 sequences, 67% of which are singletons. RNA was extracted from bulk tissue without any cell sorting. At least ten counts were recorded for this clonotype. Its antigen is still unknown. General study findings and limits: TCR diversity was significantly greater in tumor than normal lung tissue.

The material sequenced was lung tumor tissue. The gene calls are TRBV12-3 or TRBV12-4 and TRBJ2-1, with D unresolved. The receptor was isolated from a man in his sixties with non-small cell lung cancer. The chain's CDR3 is CASSTYNEQFF. For the CDR3, the DNA is TGTGCCAGCAGTACTTACAATGAGCAGTTCTTC.